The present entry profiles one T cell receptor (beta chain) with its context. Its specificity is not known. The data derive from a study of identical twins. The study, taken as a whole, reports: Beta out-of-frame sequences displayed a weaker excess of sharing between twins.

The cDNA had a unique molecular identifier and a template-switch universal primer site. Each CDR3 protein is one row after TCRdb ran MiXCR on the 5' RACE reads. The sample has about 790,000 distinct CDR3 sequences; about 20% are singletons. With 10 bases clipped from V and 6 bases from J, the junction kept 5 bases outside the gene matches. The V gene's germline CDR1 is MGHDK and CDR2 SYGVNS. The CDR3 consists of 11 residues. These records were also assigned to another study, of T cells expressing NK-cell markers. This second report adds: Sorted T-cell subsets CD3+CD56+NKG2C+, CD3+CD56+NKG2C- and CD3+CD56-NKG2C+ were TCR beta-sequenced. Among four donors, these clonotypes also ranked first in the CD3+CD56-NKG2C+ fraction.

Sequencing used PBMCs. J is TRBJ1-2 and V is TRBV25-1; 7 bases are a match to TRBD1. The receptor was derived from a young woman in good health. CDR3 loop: CATWTGDGYTF. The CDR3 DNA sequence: TGTGCCACCTGGACAGGTGATGGCTACACCTTC.